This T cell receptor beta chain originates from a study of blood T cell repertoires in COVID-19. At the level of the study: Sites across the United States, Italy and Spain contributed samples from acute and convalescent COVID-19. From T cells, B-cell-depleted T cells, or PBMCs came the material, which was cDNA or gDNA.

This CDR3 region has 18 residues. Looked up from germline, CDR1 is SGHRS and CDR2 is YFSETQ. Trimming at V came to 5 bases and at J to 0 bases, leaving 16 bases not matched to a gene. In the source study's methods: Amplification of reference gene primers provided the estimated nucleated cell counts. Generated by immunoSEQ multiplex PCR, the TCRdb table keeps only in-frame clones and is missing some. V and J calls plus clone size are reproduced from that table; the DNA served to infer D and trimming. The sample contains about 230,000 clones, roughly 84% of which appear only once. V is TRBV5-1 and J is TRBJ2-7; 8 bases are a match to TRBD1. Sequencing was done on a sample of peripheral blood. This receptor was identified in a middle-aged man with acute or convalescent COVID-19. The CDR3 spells CASSMLSRGRLVSYEQYF. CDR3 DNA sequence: TGCGCCAGCAGTATGTTGAGCAGGGGGCGCTTGGTCTCCTACGAGCAGTACTTC. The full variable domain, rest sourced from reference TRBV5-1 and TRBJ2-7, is KAGVTQTPRYLIKTRGQQVTLSCSPISGHRSVSWYQQTPGQGLQFLFEYFSETQRNKGNFPGRFSGRQFSNSRSEMNVSTLELGDSALYLCASSMLSRGRLVSYEQYFGPGTRLTVT.